A single sample is the source of the 10 T cell receptor beta chains below, sequenced in a study of shared clonotypes between healthy human individuals. TCRdb keeps only in-frame clones here, not all; method: immunoSEQ multiplex PCR. This table has fewer than 600,000 clones, roughly 80% appearing once. Sequencing was performed on PBMCs. The receptor set was obtained from a woman in her forties in good health. Some clones in this sample may be carry-over from other donors' samples.

The chain couples TRBV4-2 to TRBJ2-5, with 7 nucleotides matching TRBD1. V lost 0 bases, J lost 3 bases, and 4 bases stayed unmatched. The CDR3 spans 15 residues. The germline V gene has CDR1 LGHNA and CDR2 YNFKEQ. This CDR3 is CASSQDGTVEETQYF. The CDR3, as DNA: TGTGCCAGCAGCCAAGATGGGACAGTCGAAGAGACCCAGTACTTC.

The rearrangement uses TRBV19 and TRBJ1-2, with D unclear. The germline gives CDR1 LNHDA, CDR2 SQIVND (reference sequence). The CDR3 spans 12 residues. The V end was cut by 4 bases, the J end by 8 bases, with 11 bases between. CDR3 sequence: CASSTREGGYTF. As DNA, the CDR3 is TGTGCCAGTAGTACCCGAGAGGGCGGCTACACCTTC. Together with reference TRBV19 and TRBJ1-2, the CDR3 gives the full variable domain: DGGITQSPKYLFRKEGQNVTLSCEQNLNHDAMYWYRQDPGQGLRLIYYSQIVNDFQKGDIAEGYSVSREKKESFPLTVTSAQKNPTAFYLCASSTREGGYTFGSGTRLTVV.

In this sample, this clone turned up once. The rearrangement joins TRBV6-1 to TRBJ1-2; TRBD1 agrees at 9 bases. CDR3 size: 15 residues. Looked up from germline, CDR1 is MNHNS and CDR2 is SASEGT. With V trimmed by 11 bases and J by 0 bases, 10 bases remained unmatched. CDR3 protein: CASARTGVSNYGYTF. The CDR3 region has the DNA TGTGCCTCTGCCCGGACAGGGGTCTCTAACTATGGCTACACCTTC.

The chain links TRBV2 to TRBJ1-1; 9 nucleotides line up with TRBD1. The junction had 5 bases not matched to a gene; V was cut back by 5 bases and J by 4 bases. CDR3 size: 14 residues. Germline V gene data show CDR1 as SNHLY and CDR2 as FYNNEI. CDR3 protein: CASSSQGALTEAFF. As DNA, the CDR3 is TGTGCCAGCAGTTCACAGGGGGCGCTCACTGAAGCTTTCTTT.

CDR3 nucleotide sequence: TGTGCCATCAGTGAGTCGACTGGGACAGGGACTGAAGCTTTCTTT. Protein sequence: CAISESTGTGTEAFF. This rearrangement joins TRBV10-3 to TRBJ1-1, with TRBD1 matching over 9 bases. Germline V gives CDR1 ENHRY, CDR2 SYGVKD. After removal of 0 bases from V and 5 bases from J, the junction contained 4 bases not matched to a gene. This CDR3 is 15 amino acids long.

The table lists this clone with a count of one. This CDR3 is CASSRQRAGAYNEQFF. CDR3 DNA: TGCGCCAGCAGCCGCCAAAGGGCGGGAGCCTACAATGAGCAGTTCTTC. The genes are TRBV4-3 and TRBJ2-1; 7 bases line up with TRBD2. Germline V gene sequence: CDR1 LGHNA, CDR2 YSLEER. The CDR3 has 16 amino acids. J gave up 2 bases and V 4 bases, and 8 bases lay outside the gene matches.

This clone appeared many times. The chain joins TRBV30 to TRBJ1-2, with 8 bases fitting TRBD1. The CDR3 contains 15 residues. Trimming removed 5 bases from V and 4 bases from J; junction bases left unmatched: 12. Germline loops: CDR1 GTSNPN, CDR2 SVGIG (reference sequence). The CDR3 region has the DNA TGTGCCTGGCAAGAGGACAGGGACGGTACCTATGGCTACACCTTC. Translation gives CAWQEDRDGTYGYTF.

A few counts support this clone. V gene TRBV10-3 combines with J gene TRBJ1-1, with D hard to call. Germline-derived CDR1 and CDR2 are ENHRY and SYGVKD. The ends were cut back, 0 bases at V and 6 bases at J, with 11 bases in the middle. This CDR3 is 14 amino acids long. CDR3 nucleotides: TGTGCCATCAGTGAGTCGACGGATACTTCTGAAGCTTTCTTT. This encodes CAISESTDTSEAFF.

This clone was seen just once. CDR3 sequence: CASTTPRGSGEQYF. The CDR3 DNA reads TGTGCCAGCACCACACCGCGCGGGAGTGGCGAGCAGTACTTC. The rearrangement links TRBV6-6 to TRBJ2-7; 7 bases are shared with TRBD2. Trimming cost V 7 bases and J 6 bases; bases outside gene matches: 12. CDR1 is MNHNY and CDR2 is SVGAGI in the germline V gene (reference sequence). CDR3 size: 14 residues.

This chain links TRBV9 with TRBJ2-2, with unresolved D. CDR3 size: 13 residues. Germline-derived CDR1 and CDR2 are SGDLS and YYNGEE. V was pared by 0 bases and J by 7 bases, with 7 bases between. The CDR3 here is CASSVDLIGELFF. DNA for the CDR3: TGTGCCAGCAGCGTAGACCTAATCGGGGAGCTGTTTTTT.